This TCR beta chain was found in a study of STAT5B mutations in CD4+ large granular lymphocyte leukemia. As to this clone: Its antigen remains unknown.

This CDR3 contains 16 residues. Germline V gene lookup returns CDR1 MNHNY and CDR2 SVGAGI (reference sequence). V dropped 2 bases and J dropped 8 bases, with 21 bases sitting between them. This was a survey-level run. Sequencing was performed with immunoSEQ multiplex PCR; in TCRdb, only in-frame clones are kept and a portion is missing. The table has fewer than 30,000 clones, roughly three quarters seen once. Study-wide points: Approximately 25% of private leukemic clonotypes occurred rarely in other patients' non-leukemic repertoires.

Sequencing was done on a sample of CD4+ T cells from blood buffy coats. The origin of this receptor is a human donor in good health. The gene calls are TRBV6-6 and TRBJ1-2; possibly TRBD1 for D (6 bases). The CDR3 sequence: CASSYNSPGGPGGYTF. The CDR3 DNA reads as TGTGCCAGCAGTTACAACTCCCCTGGGGGCCCGGGAGGCTACACCTTC.